A selection of T cell receptor beta chains follows, all from one sample in a study of T cells expressing NK-cell markers. TCRdb processed the 5' RACE reads again and assigns one entry to each CDR3 protein, with no DNA. The sample table includes about 32,000 distinct CDR3 sequences. The sequencing input was blood T cells: a sorted CD56 or NKG2C T cell subset, CD4+ or CD8+ T cells, or bulk PBMC T cells (not recorded which). The receptors come from a woman aged 18 to 75 in good health. The CDR3 runs from the conserved cysteine through the conserved F or W.

>TRBJ2-7|TRBV12-3/TRBV12-4
CASSPPPLGGGSYEQYF
>TRBJ1-2|TRBV4-1
CASSQEGPSGGANYGYTF
>TRBJ2-5|TRBV5-6
CASSLDREETQYF
>TRBJ2-1|TRBV4-1
CASSHSGGGSYNEQFF
>TRBJ1-1|TRBV12-3/TRBV12-4
CAIRGTTLKNTEAFF
>TRBJ2-7|TRBV10-3
CAISVTGTLVSYEQYF
>TRBJ1-5|TRBV20-1
CSARDPQDSYSNQPQHF
>TRBJ2-3|TRBV7-3
CASSSPGVGAGTTDTQYF
>TRBJ2-2|TRBV27
CASSSEGTGELFF
>TRBJ2-5|TRBV13
CASSSRLAGEETQYF
>TRBJ1-2|TRBV6-5
CASSYSSGSGYGYTF
>TRBJ2-1|TRBV10-3
CAISDQGDNEQFF
>TRBJ2-1|TRBV19
CASSRTASYNEQFF
>TRBJ2-1|TRBV2
CASSLGETSYNEQFF
>TRBJ2-7|TRBV5-1
CASSLSQGTLDEQYF
>TRBJ1-2|TRBV5-5
CASSDPDTGGVRYTF
>TRBJ2-2|TRBV11-1
CASSFRQGAHTGELFF
>TRBJ1-3|TRBV29-1
CSGLDTSGNTIYF
>TRBJ2-7|TRBV5-1
CASSPGSFGEQYF
>TRBJ2-5|TRBV2
CASSVEDLETQYF
>TRBJ1-4|TRBV15
CATSEASPEKLFF
>TRBJ2-1|TRBV7-9
CASSLVSTSSNEQFF
>TRBJ2-3|TRBV18
CASSLLAGVADTQYF
>TRBJ1-4|TRBV12-3/TRBV12-4
CASSWTGDNEKLFF
>TRBJ2-7|TRBV19
CASSIGTGPYEQYF
>TRBJ2-3|TRBV4-1
CASSPRTAPSTDTQYF
>TRBJ1-1|TRBV7-9
CASSSGGTEAFF
>TRBJ2-1|TRBV27
CASSPGTGNYNEQFF
>TRBJ2-7|TRBV3-1
CASSQIHEGRAYEQYF
>TRBJ2-2|TRBV5-1
CASSWGQDGGELFF
>TRBJ2-7|TRBV27
CASSLYSTGVSYEQYF
>TRBJ2-7|TRBV2
CASKGQEYEQYF
>TRBJ2-5|TRBV5-1
CASSQGTGRDETQYF
>TRBJ2-7|TRBV5-1
CASSTGTGSYEQYF
>TRBJ2-5|TRBV18
CASSPRSAFQETQYF
>TRBJ1-5|TRBV27
CASSDTGGSSQPQHF
>TRBJ1-1|TRBV5-1
CASSIGTLNTEAFF
>TRBJ1-2|TRBV7-9
CASSSPLKGPYGYTF
>TRBJ2-7|TRBV3-1
CASSPFRDTYLYEQYF
>TRBJ2-2|TRBV5-1
CASSLRLAEINTGELFF
>TRBJ2-5|TRBV6-1
CASSPLGGETQYF
>TRBJ1-5|TRBV7-2
CASSSGTVNQPQHF
>TRBJ2-3|TRBV27
CASSLSSRERYTDTQYF
>TRBJ1-6|TRBV6-5
CASSYGSGTHSPLHF
>TRBJ2-7|TRBV21-1
CASSRPPGPYEQYF
>TRBJ2-6|TRBV6-5
CASSYSDSSGANVLTF